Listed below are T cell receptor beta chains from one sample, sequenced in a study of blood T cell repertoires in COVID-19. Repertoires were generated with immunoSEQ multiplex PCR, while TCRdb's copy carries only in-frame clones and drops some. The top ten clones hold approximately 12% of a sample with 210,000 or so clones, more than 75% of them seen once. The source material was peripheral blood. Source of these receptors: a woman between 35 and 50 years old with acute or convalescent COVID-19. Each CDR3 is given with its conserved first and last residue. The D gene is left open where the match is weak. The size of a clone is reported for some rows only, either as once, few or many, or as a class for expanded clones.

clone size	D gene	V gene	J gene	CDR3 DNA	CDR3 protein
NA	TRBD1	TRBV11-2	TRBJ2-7	TGTGCCAGCAGCTTAGACTCAGGGGGCCCTGGGTCCTACGAGCAGTACTTC	CASSLDSGGPGSYEQYF
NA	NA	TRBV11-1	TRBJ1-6	TGTGCCAGCAGCGCCAGCCACAGGGAGAATTCACCCCTCCACTTT	CASSASHRENSPLHF
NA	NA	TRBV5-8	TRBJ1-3	TGTGCCAGCAGCTTGGGAATAGATTCTGGAAACACCATATATTTT	CASSLGIDSGNTIYF
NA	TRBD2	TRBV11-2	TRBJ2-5	TGTGCCAGCAGCTTAGAACCCGGGACTAGCGACCAAGAGACCCAGTACTTC	CASSLEPGTSDQETQYF
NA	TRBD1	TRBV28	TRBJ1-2	TGTGCCAGCAGTCCCACGGGACAGGGCAACTATGGCTACACCTTC	CASSPTGQGNYGYTF
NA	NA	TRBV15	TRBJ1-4	TGTGCCACCCGATGGGGAGTTAATGAAAAACTGTTTTTT	CATRWGVNEKLFF
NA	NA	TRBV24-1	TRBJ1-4	TGTGCCACCAGTGACCGCGACAGTAGACTGTTTTTT	CATSDRDSRLFF
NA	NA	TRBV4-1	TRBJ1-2	TGCGCCAGCAGCCAAGCGGCAGGGTGGTACGGCTACACCTTC	CASSQAAGWYGYTF
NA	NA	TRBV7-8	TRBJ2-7	TGTGCCAGCAGGGGGGGAAACTACGAGCAGTACTTC	CASRGGNYEQYF
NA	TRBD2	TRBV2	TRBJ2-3	TGTGCCAGCAGTGAAATGCTACTAGCGGGGGATGGAGATACGCAGTATTTT	CASSEMLLAGDGDTQYF
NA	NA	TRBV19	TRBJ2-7	TGTGCCAGTAGTGCCCGGGTCTCCTACGAGCAGTACTTC	CASSARVSYEQYF
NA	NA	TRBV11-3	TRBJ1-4	TGTGCCAGCAGCTTAAGTCGCGGTGATGAAAAACTGTTTTTT	CASSLSRGDEKLFF
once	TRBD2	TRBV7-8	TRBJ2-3	TGTGCCAGCAGCTTAGGGGGCGGGGGGGATACGCAGTATTTT	CASSLGGGGDTQYF
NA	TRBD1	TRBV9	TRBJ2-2	TGTGCCAGCAGCGTACCCGGGACAGGGAGGGACACCGGGGAGCTGTTTTTT	CASSVPGTGRDTGELFF
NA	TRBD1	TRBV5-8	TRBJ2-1	TGTGCCAGCAGCTGGCAGGGGGCCTCCTACAATGAGCAGTTCTTC	CASSWQGASYNEQFF
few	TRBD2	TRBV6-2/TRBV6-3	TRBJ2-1	TGTGCCAGCAGTTACCCCGGGACTAGCGGGAACAATGAGCAGTTCTTC	CASSYPGTSGNNEQFF
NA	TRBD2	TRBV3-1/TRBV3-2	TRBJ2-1	TGTGCCAGCACCGTAGCGGGAGGGAATGAGCAGTTCTTC	CASTVAGGNEQFF
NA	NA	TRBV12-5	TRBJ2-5	TGTGCTAGTGGTCCAGGGTCGGTTGGAGAGACCCAGTACTTC	CASGPGSVGETQYF
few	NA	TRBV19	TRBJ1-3	TGTGCCAGTAGTACAGGGACAAACTCTGGAAACACCATATATTTT	CASSTGTNSGNTIYF
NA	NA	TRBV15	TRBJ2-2	TGTGCCACCAGCAGAGTGGGTCTAGTAGGGGAGCTGTTTTTT	CATSRVGLVGELFF